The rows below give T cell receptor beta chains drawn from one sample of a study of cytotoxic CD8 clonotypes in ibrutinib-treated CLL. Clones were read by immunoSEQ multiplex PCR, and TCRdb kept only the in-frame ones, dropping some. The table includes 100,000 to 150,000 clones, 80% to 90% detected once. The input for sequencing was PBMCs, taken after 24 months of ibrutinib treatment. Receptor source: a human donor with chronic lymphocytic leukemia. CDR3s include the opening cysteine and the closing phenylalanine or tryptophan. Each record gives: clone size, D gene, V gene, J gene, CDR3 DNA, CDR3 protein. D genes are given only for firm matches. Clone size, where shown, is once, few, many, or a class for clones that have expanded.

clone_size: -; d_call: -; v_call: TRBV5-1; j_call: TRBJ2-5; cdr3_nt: TGCGCCAGCAGCTTTACTAACCAAGAGACCCAGTACTTC; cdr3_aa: CASSFTNQETQYF
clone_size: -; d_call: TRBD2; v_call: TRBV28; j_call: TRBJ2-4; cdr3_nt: TGTGCCAGCAGTTTATCAGCGGGAACCGTAGCCAAAAACATTCAGTACTTC; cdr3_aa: CASSLSAGTVAKNIQYF
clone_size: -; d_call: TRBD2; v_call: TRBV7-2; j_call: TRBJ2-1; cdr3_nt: TGTGCCAGCAGCTCCTTTTCTAGCGGGGTAGGGCGCTCCTACAATGAGCAGTTCTTC; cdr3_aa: CASSSFSSGVGRSYNEQFF
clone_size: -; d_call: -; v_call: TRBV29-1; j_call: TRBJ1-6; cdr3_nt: TGCAGCGCCTCGGACAGAGCCGATTCACCCCTCCACTTT; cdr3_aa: CSASDRADSPLHF
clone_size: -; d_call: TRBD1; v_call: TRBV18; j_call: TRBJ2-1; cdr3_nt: TGTGCCAGCTCACCCCCGGGACAGGGGTCCTACAATGAGCAGTTCTTC; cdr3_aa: CASSPPGQGSYNEQFF
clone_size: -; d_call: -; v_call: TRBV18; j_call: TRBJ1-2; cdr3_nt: TGTGCCAGCTCACCTGCAGATCGGAACTATGGCTACACCTTC; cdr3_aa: CASSPADRNYGYTF
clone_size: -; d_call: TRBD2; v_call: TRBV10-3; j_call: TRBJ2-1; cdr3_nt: TGTGCGGGAGGGCCCGACAATGAGCAGTTCTTC; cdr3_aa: CAGGPDNEQFF
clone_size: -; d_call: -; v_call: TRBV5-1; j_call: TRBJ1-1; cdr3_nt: TGCGCCAGCAGACCCTGGACAAACGTCGGCACTGAAGCTTTCTTT; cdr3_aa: CASRPWTNVGTEAFF
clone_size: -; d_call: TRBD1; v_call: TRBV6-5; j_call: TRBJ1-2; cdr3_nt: TGTGCCAGCAGTTCGAGACAGGGAAGCTATGGCTACACCTTC; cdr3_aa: CASSSRQGSYGYTF
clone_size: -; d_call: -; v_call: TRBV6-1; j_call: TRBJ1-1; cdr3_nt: TGTGCCAGCAGTGAATACCCCGGTGCTGAAGCTTTCTTT; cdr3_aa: CASSEYPGAEAFF
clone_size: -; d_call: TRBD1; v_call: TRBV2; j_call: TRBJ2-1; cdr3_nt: TGTGCCAGCAGTGGACCCGGGACAGGACACAATGAGCAGTTCTTC; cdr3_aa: CASSGPGTGHNEQFF
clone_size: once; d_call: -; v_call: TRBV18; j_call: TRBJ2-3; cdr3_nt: TGTGCCAGCTCACCACCGATTGGGAGCACAGATACGCAGTATTTT; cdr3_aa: CASSPPIGSTDTQYF
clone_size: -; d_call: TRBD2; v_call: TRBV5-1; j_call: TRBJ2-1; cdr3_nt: TGCGCCAGCAGCTTTAGGAGCGGGGGGACCTACAATGAGCAGTTCTTC; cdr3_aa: CASSFRSGGTYNEQFF
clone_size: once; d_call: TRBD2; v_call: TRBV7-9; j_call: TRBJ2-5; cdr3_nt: TGTGCCAGCAGCTTAAAGCCTTGGGAGACTAGCGGTCAAGAGACCCAGTACTTC; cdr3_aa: CASSLKPWETSGQETQYF
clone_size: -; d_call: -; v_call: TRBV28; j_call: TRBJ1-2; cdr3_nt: TGTGCCAGCAGTTTATCTGGGGTCTGGGGCTATGGCTACACCTTC; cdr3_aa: CASSLSGVWGYGYTF
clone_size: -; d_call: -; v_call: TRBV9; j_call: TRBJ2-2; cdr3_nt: TGTGCCAGCAGCGTAGCATTAGCCTCGGGCGGGGAGCTGTTTTTT; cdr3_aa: CASSVALASGGELFF
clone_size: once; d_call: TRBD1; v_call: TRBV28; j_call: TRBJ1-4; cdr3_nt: TGTGCCAGCAGACAGGGGAATGAAAAACTGTTTTTT; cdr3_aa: CASRQGNEKLFF
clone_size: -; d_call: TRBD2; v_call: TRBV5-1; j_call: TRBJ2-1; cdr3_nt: TGCGCCAGCAGCTTGGGAGCGGGACTAGCCTATGAGCAGTTCTTC; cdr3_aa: CASSLGAGLAYEQFF
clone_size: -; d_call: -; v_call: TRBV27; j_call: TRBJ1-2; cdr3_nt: TGTGCCAGCAGTTTGCAAACGACAGGTTCAGGTGGCTACACCTTC; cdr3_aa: CASSLQTTGSGGYTF
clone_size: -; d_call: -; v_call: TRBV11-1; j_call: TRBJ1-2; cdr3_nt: TGTGCCAGCAGCCCCGGTGGCGGGGCGGCTAACTATGGCTACACCTTC; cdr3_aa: CASSPGGGAANYGYTF
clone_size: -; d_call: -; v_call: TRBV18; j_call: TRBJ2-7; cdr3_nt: TGTGCCAGCTCACCGCAGGGCGGGACGGCCACCTACGAGCAGTACTTC; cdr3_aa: CASSPQGGTATYEQYF
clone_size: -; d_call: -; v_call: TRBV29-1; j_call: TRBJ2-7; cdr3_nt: TGCAGCGTTGAGGGGGAGGACAGAGCCTACGAGCAGTACTTC; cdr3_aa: CSVEGEDRAYEQYF
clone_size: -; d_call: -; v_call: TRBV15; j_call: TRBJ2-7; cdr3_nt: TGTGCCACCAGCAGAGATGCACCCAGCCTCGGCTACGAGCAGTACTTC; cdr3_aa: CATSRDAPSLGYEQYF
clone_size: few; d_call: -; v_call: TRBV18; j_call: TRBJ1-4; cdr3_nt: TGTGCCAGCTCACCAAGGGGGGCTGGGGAAAAACTGTTTTTT; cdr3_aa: CASSPRGAGEKLFF
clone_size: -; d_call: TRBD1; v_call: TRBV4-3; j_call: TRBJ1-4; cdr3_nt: TGCGCCAGCAGCCAATTATCAGGGGGCCGTGGAAAACTGTTTTTT; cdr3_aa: CASSQLSGGRGKLFF
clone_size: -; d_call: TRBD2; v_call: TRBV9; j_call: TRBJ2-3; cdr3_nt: TGTGCCAGCAGCCCGGGGTGGGGCGGGAGGAGGACAGATACGCAGTATTTT; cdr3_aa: CASSPGWGGRRTDTQYF
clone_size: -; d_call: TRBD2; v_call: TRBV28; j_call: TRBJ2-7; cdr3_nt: TGTGCCAGCAGTTTGGGCGGGAGGGTCGGCTACGAGCAGTACTTC; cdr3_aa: CASSLGGRVGYEQYF
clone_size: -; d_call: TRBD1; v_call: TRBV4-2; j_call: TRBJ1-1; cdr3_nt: TGTGCCAGCAGCCAAGGGGACAGGGCGATTGGTCGAGCTTTCTTT; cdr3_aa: CASSQGDRAIGRAFF
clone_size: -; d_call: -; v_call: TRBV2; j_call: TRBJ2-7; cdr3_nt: TGTGCCAGCAGGGCTAGGGGCGGCTATAACGAGCAGTACTTC; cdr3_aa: CASRARGGYNEQYF
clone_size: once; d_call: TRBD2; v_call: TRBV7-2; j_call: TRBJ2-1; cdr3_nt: TGTGCCAGCAGCTTAGATGGCGGGGGGGCCTACAATGAGCAGTTCTTC; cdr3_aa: CASSLDGGGAYNEQFF
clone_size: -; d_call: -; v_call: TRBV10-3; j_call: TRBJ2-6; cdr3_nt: TGTGCCACCCTAGGGGACACCTTCTCTGGGGCCAACGTCCTGACTTTC; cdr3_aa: CATLGDTFSGANVLTF
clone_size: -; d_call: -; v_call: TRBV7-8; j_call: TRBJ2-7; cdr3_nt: TGTGCCAGCAGCTCACCGGGACCCCAACCCCCCCACGAGCAGTACTTC; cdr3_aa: CASSSPGPQPPHEQYF
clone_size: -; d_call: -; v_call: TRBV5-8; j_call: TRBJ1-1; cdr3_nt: TGTGCCAGCAGCAGGGTCGATCTTGAAGCTTTCTTT; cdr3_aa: CASSRVDLEAFF
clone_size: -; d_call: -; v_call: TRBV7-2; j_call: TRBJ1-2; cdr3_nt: TGTGCCAGCAGGAGGGACTATGGCTACACCTTC; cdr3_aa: CASRRDYGYTF
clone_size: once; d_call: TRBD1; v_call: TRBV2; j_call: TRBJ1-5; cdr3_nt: TGTGCCAGCAGTGAACAGCGAGGGGGCCGGGGCCAGCCCCAGCATTTT; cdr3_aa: CASSEQRGGRGQPQHF
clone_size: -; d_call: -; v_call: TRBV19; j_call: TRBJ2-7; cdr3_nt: TGTGCCAGTAGTATGTCGTTCTCGAGCTCCTACGAGCAGTACTTC; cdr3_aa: CASSMSFSSSYEQYF
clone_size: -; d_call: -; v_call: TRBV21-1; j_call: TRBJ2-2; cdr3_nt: TGTGCCAGCAGCAAAGTCAAGTCAGGACCGGCCGGCACCGGGGAGCTGTTTTTT; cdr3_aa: CASSKVKSGPAGTGELFF
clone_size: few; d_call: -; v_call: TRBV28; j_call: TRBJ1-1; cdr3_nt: TGTGCCAGCAGTTTCCGGGGAGAGACGTCGAACACTGAAGCTTTCTTT; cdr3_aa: CASSFRGETSNTEAFF
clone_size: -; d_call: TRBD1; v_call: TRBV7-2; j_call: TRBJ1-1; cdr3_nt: TGTGCCAGCAGCTCGACAGGGGACACCACTGAAGCTTTCTTT; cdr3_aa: CASSSTGDTTEAFF
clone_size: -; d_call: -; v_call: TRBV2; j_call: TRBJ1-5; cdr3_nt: TGTGCCAGCAGAGAGGATCCCTATAGCAATCAGCCCCAGCATTTT; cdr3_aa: CASREDPYSNQPQHF
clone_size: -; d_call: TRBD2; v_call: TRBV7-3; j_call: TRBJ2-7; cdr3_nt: TGTGCCAGCAGCCCTAGCGGGAGCTCCTACGAGCAGTACTTC; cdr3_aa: CASSPSGSSYEQYF
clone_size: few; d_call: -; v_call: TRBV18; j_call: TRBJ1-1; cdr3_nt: TGTGCCAGCTCACCGACCAGGGGCACTGAAGCTTTCTTT; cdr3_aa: CASSPTRGTEAFF
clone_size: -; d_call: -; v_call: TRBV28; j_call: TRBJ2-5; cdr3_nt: TGTGCCAGCAGCGAGGGAGGAGCCAAAGAGACCCAGTACTTC; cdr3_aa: CASSEGGAKETQYF
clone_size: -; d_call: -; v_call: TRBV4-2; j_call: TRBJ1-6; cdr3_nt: TGTGCCAGCAGCTTTGAGGGGGGTAATTCACCCCTCCACTTT; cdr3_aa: CASSFEGGNSPLHF
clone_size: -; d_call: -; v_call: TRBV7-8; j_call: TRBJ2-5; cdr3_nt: TGTGCCAGCAGTTCCTTAGTGGGGACCGCGTACCAAGAGACCCAGTACTTC; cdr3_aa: CASSSLVGTAYQETQYF
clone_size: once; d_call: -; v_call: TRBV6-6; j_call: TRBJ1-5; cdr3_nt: TGTGCCAGCAGTTACTTTGGCAATCAGCCCCAGCATTTT; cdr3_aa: CASSYFGNQPQHF
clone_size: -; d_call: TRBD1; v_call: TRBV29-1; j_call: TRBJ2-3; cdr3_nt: TGCAGCGTAGCGCCGGGACAGAGCACAGATACGCAGTATTTT; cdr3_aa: CSVAPGQSTDTQYF
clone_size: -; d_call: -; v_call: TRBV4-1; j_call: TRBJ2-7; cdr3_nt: TGCGCCAGCAGCCAACTGACGACTCCCTACGAGCAGTACTTC; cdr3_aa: CASSQLTTPYEQYF
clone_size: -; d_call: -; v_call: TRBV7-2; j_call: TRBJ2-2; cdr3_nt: TGTGCCAGCAGCCTGAGCGGAAGCACCGGGGAGCTGTTTTTT; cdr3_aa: CASSLSGSTGELFF
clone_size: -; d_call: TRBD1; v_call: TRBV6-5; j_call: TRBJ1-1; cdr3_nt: TGTGCCAGCAGGTACACTTACAGGGGGCGAGAGGCTGAAGCTTTCTTT; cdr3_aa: CASRYTYRGREAEAFF
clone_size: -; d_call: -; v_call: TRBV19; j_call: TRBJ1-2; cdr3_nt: TGTGCCAGTAGTATAGTCCCTGGAGGGGCCTATGGCTACACCTTC; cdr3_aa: CASSIVPGGAYGYTF
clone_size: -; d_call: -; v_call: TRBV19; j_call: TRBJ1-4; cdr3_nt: TGTGCCAGTAGTAGACGGGCAACTAATGAAAAACTGTTTTTT; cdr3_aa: CASSRRATNEKLFF
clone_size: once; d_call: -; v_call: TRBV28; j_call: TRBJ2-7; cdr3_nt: TGTGCCAGCAGTTTAGCTGGGTACGAGCAGTACTTC; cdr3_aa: CASSLAGYEQYF
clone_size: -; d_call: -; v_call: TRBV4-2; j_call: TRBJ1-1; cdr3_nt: TGTGCCAGCAGCCAAGACCTGGGGCAGAGGAACACTGAAGCTTTCTTT; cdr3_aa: CASSQDLGQRNTEAFF
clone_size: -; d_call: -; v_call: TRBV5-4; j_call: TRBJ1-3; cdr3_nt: TGTGCCAGCAGCTCCCTCAACGGGGTTTTCTCTGGAAACACCATATATTTT; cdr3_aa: CASSSLNGVFSGNTIYF
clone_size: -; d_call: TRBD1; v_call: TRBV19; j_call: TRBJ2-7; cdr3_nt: TGTGCCAGTAGTAAATTCGCGGGACAGGGGTCCGAGCAGTACTTC; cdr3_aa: CASSKFAGQGSEQYF
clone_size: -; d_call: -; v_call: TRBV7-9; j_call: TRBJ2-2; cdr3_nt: TGTGCCAGCAGGGGCGGTCCAAGCTCCGGGGAGCTGTTTTTT; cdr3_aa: CASRGGPSSGELFF
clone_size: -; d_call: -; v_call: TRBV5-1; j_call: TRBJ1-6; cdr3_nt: TGCGCCAGCAGCTCACTGGACAGCGGGAATTCACCCCTCCACTTT; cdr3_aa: CASSSLDSGNSPLHF